Listed below are T cell receptor beta chains from one sample, sequenced in a study. TCRdb fed the 5' RACE reads into MiXCR, producing one record per CDR3 protein. The sample has about 9,000 distinct CDR3 sequences, approximately 46% seen once. Material for sequencing was Tregs sorted from a lymph node. The source is a female donor with breast cancer. Both conserved end residues are part of each CDR3. Each record gives: V gene, D gene, J gene, clone size, CDR3 protein, CDR3 DNA. A D gene is named only where the DNA matches it firmly. The listing skips clone size in some rows; elsewhere it reads once, few, many or a size class.

>TRBV7-8|.|TRBJ1-3|.
CASSQTMGNTIYF
TGTGCCAGCAGCCAGACTATGGGAAACACCATATATTTT
>TRBV5-4|.|TRBJ2-7|.
CASSDRYGQYF
TGTGCCAGCAGCGACCGCTACGGGCAGTACTTC
>TRBV10-3|TRBD1|TRBJ2-1|few
CAIRDTGATYNEQFF
TGTGCCATCAGAGATACAGGGGCTACATACAATGAGCAGTTCTTC
>TRBV5-6|TRBD1|TRBJ2-3|few
CASSSLTGPDTQYF
TGTGCCAGCAGCTCCCTGACAGGGCCAGATACGCAGTATTTT
>TRBV12-3/TRBV12-4|.|TRBJ2-1|few
CASSSPGTPYNEQFF
TGTGCCAGCAGTTCGCCCGGGACACCTTACAATGAGCAGTTCTTC
>TRBV10-1|.|TRBJ1-5|.
CASKHLTRSISNQPQHF
TGCGCCAGCAAACACCTAACTCGGAGTATTAGCAATCAGCCCCAGCATTTT
>TRBV11-3|TRBD2|TRBJ2-1|few
CASSLDSAGGLDEQFF
TGTGCCAGCAGCTTAGATTCAGCGGGAGGACTGGATGAGCAGTTCTTC
>TRBV4-2|.|TRBJ1-4|.
CASSPARAYSTKLFF
TGTGCCAGCAGCCCCGCCCGGGCATACAGCACGAAACTGTTTTTT
>TRBV27|.|TRBJ2-1|.
CASSLSTVSYNEQFF
TGTGCCAGCAGTCTCTCGACCGTCTCCTACAATGAGCAGTTCTTC
>TRBV9|.|TRBJ2-1|few
CASSPFRSSYNEQFF
TGTGCCAGTTCCCCTTTTCGGAGTTCCTACAATGAGCAGTTCTTC
>TRBV6-6|TRBD1|TRBJ1-4|.
CASTHGTGLEKLFF
TGTGCCAGCACACACGGGACAGGACTTGAAAAACTGTTTTTT
>TRBV20-1|.|TRBJ2-1|.
CSARNSAYNEQFF
TGCAGTGCTAGAAATTCAGCGTACAATGAGCAGTTCTTC
>TRBV5-4|TRBD1|TRBJ1-2|.
CASSFWGQGGGYTF
TGTGCCAGCAGCTTCTGGGGACAGGGCGGCGGCTACACCTTC
>TRBV30|TRBD2|TRBJ2-1|few
CAWSGASGSGYGEQFF
TGTGCCTGGAGTGGGGCCAGCGGGAGTGGTTACGGTGAGCAGTTCTTC
>TRBV4-2|.|TRBJ2-7|few
CASSQGTSYEQYF
TGTGCCAGCAGCCAAGGAACTTCCTACGAGCAGTACTTC
>TRBV5-6|.|TRBJ2-5|.
CASSTGTTQETQYF
TGTGCCAGCAGCACCGGGACCACTCAAGAGACCCAGTACTTC
>TRBV12-3/TRBV12-4|.|TRBJ1-2|few
CASSLEGTSYGYTF
TGTGCCAGCAGTTTGGAGGGGACTTCCTATGGCTACACCTTC